The 10 T cell receptor beta chains given below trace back to one sample, sequenced in a study of cytomegalovirus exposure and HLA in healthy donors. This PCR relied on a set of 60 Vbeta primers and 13 Jbeta primers. TCRdb's copy holds only in-frame clones and misses some; the assay was immunoSEQ multiplex PCR. Among about 120,000 clones listed, about 78% were seen once. Sequences were obtained from PBMCs. The receptors shown here come from a woman aged 40 to 50 in good health and CMV-seropositive.

The rearrangement joins TRBV9 to TRBJ1-6; weak D call: TRBD1 (6 bases). CDR1 SGDLS and CDR2 YYNGEE come from the germline V gene. CDR3 size: 13 residues. V lost 4 bases to trimming and J lost 6 bases, with 8 bases between them. The CDR3 region has the DNA TGTGCCAGCAGCCCCAGGGGTAATTCACCCCTCCACTTT. It is translated as CASSPRGNSPLHF. Together with reference TRBV9 and TRBJ1-6, the CDR3 gives the full variable domain: DSGVTQTPKHLITATGQRVTLRCSPRSGDLSVYWYQQSLDQGLQFLIQYYNGEERAKGNILERFSAQQFPDLHSELNLSSLELGDSALYFCASSPRGNSPLHFGNGTRLTVT.

The genes are TRBV2 and TRBJ1-2, with D tentatively TRBD1 (5 bases). Germline V lookup: CDR1 SNHLY, CDR2 FYNNEI. The CDR3 runs 13 residues. The V end lost 3 bases, the J end lost 7 bases, and 12 bases lay between the germline ends. The CDR3 DNA follows: TGTGCCAGCAGTGATGTAGGGGCCTCTGGCTACACCTTC. Amino acid sequence: CASSDVGASGYTF.

The CDR3 coding sequence is TGCAGTGTCGAGGGAGCGGAGCAGTACTTC. Translation: CSVEGAEQYF. The chain employs TRBV20-1 and TRBJ2-7; D is perhaps TRBD2 (5 bases). CDR3 size: 10 residues. V dropped 7 bases and J dropped 7 bases, with 11 bases sitting between them. The germline V gene encodes CDR1 DFQATT and CDR2 SNEGSKA (reference sequence).

The chain joins TRBV19 to TRBJ1-1; D uncertain. CDR3 length: 14 amino acids. V gave up 0 bases and J gave up 0 bases, with 5 bases separating them. CDR1 and CDR2 (germline): LNHDA, SQIVND (reference sequence). The CDR3 here is CASSIDSVNTEAFF. The CDR3 bases are TGTGCCAGTAGTATAGATTCAGTGAACACTGAAGCTTTCTTT.

The J gene is TRBJ2-1, the V gene TRBV9; unclear D gene. Germline V gives CDR1 SGDLS, CDR2 YYNGEE. V shed 0 bases and J shed 13 bases, with 20 bases lying between them. The CDR3 runs 15 residues. The chain's CDR3 is CASSVDPSSYAFQFF. The DNA of the CDR3 is TGTGCCAGCAGCGTAGATCCCTCGAGTTACGCCTTTCAGTTCTTC. Full variable domain (missing parts from reference TRBV9 and TRBJ2-1): DSGVTQTPKHLITATGQRVTLRCSPRSGDLSVYWYQQSLDQGLQFLIQYYNGEERAKGNILERFSAQQFPDLHSELNLSSLELGDSALYFCASSVDPSSYAFQFFGPGTRLTVL.

The chain uses TRBV27 and TRBJ1-6, with a possible D match to TRBD1 (5 bases). Trimming left V 3 bases short and J 8 bases short, with 11 bases between. Germline V lookup: CDR1 MNHEY, CDR2 SMNVEV (reference sequence). This CDR3 is 14 amino acids long. CDR3: CASSFSQGDSPLHF. The DNA for the CDR3 is TGTGCCAGCAGTTTTAGCCAGGGTGATTCACCCCTCCACTTT.

The gene calls are TRBV5-6 and TRBJ1-6; D is undetermined. Trimming left V 4 bases short and J 0 bases short, with 8 bases between. The CDR3 runs to 15 residues. Germline-derived CDR1 and CDR2 are SGHDT and YYEEEE. CDR3 protein: CASSAPGSYNSPLHF. CDR3 DNA sequence: TGTGCCAGCAGCGCCCCGGGCTCCTATAATTCACCCCTCCACTTT.

The chain links TRBV7-9 to TRBJ2-7; D uncertain. This CDR3 has 14 amino acids. The ends were cut back, 1 base at V and 4 bases at J, with 11 bases in the middle. Germline V gene sequence: CDR1 SEHNR, CDR2 FQNEAQ (reference sequence). CDR3 in amino acids: CASSLDSTPYEQYF. As DNA, the CDR3 is TGTGCCAGCAGCTTAGACAGTACTCCATACGAGCAGTACTTC.

Here the CDR3 DNA reads TGTGCCAGCAGTTTCGGTACCGGGGAGCTGTTTTTT. Its translation is CASSFGTGELFF. V is TRBV27 and J is TRBJ2-2, with no clear D. The germline V gene encodes CDR1 MNHEY and CDR2 SMNVEV (reference sequence). Trimming left V 3 bases short and J 5 bases short, with 4 bases between. The CDR3 sequence is 12 residues long.

This sequence joins TRBV27 and TRBJ1-1; D gene ambiguous. The CDR3 spans 14 residues. CDR1 is MNHEY and CDR2 is SMNVEV in the germline V gene (reference sequence). With 4 bases removed from V and 7 bases from J, the gap between germline ends came to 16 bases. CDR3 region: CASSSSRLAGEAFF. DNA for the CDR3: TGTGCCAGCAGTTCCTCCCGCCTGGCAGGTGAAGCTTTCTTT.